This T cell receptor (beta chain) was recovered during a study of cytomegalovirus exposure and HLA in healthy donors. Comments on this clone: Its antigen is unknown.

Findings and limits, study-wide: At a 0.05 false discovery rate, a later analysis found about 17,000 TCR beta sequences to be associated with HLA alleles. On later analysis, the bulk of CMV-associated TCR beta chains appeared to be HLA-restricted.

The CDR3 spans 14 residues. The V gene's germline CDR1 is LNHDA and CDR2 SQIVND (reference sequence). Trimming shortened V by 2 bases and J by 2 bases, and 7 bases separated the two germline ends. Use of 60 Vbeta and 13 Jbeta primers characterized the PCR. Sequenced by immunoSEQ multiplex PCR; TCRdb stores in-frame clones only, minus some. This sample has around 60,000 clones, with 75% to 85% found just once. The sample taken for sequencing was PBMCs. This TCR was recovered from a man aged 45-65 years in good health and CMV-seropositive. This chain links TRBV19 with TRBJ1-5, with D possibly matching TRBD1 (5 bases). CDR3 sequence reads: CASSIQGGNQPQHF. CDR3 coding DNA: TGTGCCAGTAGTATACAGGGCGGCAATCAGCCCCAGCATTTT.